A selection of T cell receptor beta chains follows, all from one sample in a study of CD8 T cells in Susac syndrome. TCRdb passed the immunoSEQ multiplex PCR reads through MiXCR, listing each CDR3 protein once. The sample holds under 200,000 distinct CDR3 sequences, 95% seen once. Sequencing was carried out using CD8+ T cells from PBMCs. The receptor set was obtained from a human donor with Susac syndrome. Each CDR3 is given with its conserved first and last residue. The order of the fields is V gene, D gene, J gene, CDR3 protein. A D gene is named only where the DNA matches it firmly.

TRBV7-9	TRBD2	TRBJ2-7	CASSLTSGYYEQYF
TRBV12-3/TRBV12-4	NA	TRBJ2-3	CASSSRLGGTTDTQYF
TRBV29-1	NA	TRBJ2-5	CSVVPGPQETQYF
TRBV12-3/TRBV12-4	NA	TRBJ2-7	CASSLDISYEQYF
TRBV11-2	TRBD2	TRBJ2-1	CASSLVGGGRVEQFF
TRBV29-1	TRBD1	TRBJ2-7	CSVTNPTSGTAYEQYF
TRBV7-9	TRBD1	TRBJ1-1	CASSLAGGNTEAFF
TRBV6-1	NA	TRBJ2-7	CASTEGFTYEQYF
TRBV5-1	NA	TRBJ1-1	CASSLSQGWNTEAFF
TRBV2	NA	TRBJ2-3	CASRRIFTDTQYF
TRBV7-8	TRBD1	TRBJ2-7	CASSFGTGGTYEQYF
TRBV6-1	NA	TRBJ2-2	CASSEVMPTTGELFF
TRBV5-4	NA	TRBJ2-3	CASSSEGGTSTDTQYF
TRBV3-1	NA	TRBJ2-7	CASSQDKGPYEQYF
TRBV28	TRBD2	TRBJ2-7	CASSFEASGGAVYF
TRBV11-2	TRBD2	TRBJ2-1	CASSTPSSGIYNEQFF
TRBV27	TRBD1	TRBJ1-6	CASSPQGSYNSPLHF
TRBV12-5	NA	TRBJ2-3	CASGSDRLTDTQYF
TRBV7-9	TRBD1	TRBJ1-2	CASSLAGDRENYGYTF
TRBV12-3/TRBV12-4	TRBD1	TRBJ1-1	CASSRPRTGNTEAFF
TRBV28	NA	TRBJ2-2	CASSPYGETGELFF
TRBV6-5	NA	TRBJ2-1	CASTASGPHNEQFF
TRBV13	NA	TRBJ1-1	CASSPWEGTEAFF
TRBV7-9	TRBD1	TRBJ2-3	CASSSRDRGLDTQYF
TRBV14	NA	TRBJ2-2	CASSQNIRSGELFF
TRBV5-6	NA	TRBJ2-5	CASTSDGMETQYF
TRBV19	NA	TRBJ2-7	CASIGRTSYEQYF
TRBV20-1	TRBD2	TRBJ2-7	CSATSGGPSYEQYF
TRBV13	TRBD1	TRBJ1-2	CASSPGTGGYTF
TRBV27	TRBD2	TRBJ2-1	CASTHTGTSGGHEQFF
TRBV5-5	NA	TRBJ1-2	CASSFWDRVDYGYTF
TRBV10-2	NA	TRBJ2-1	CASTGQPLYNEQFF
TRBV4-1	TRBD2	TRBJ2-7	CASSQPASGSSWEQYF
TRBV23-1	NA	TRBJ2-7	CASSRQAYRDLSYEQYF
TRBV19	NA	TRBJ2-5	CASSIRTEQETQYF
TRBV7-3	NA	TRBJ2-1	CASSGPGTQQFF
TRBV27	TRBD1	TRBJ2-7	CASSPWDRVSEQYF
TRBV27	NA	TRBJ2-3	CASSLLATDTQYF
TRBV27	NA	TRBJ2-2	CASSFPGQLANTGELFF